Below, 7 T cell receptor beta chains from the same sample are listed, as sequenced in a study of blood T cell repertoires in COVID-19 (TCRdb year 2020). The receptor library was made with the immunoSEQ multiplex PCR assay. In TCRdb, the immuneACCESS table is reduced to in-frame sequences with V and J assigned. These tables do not hold every clone; where another copy was compared, an unresolved V gene accounts for under half, and the others remain unexplained. A total of 150,000 to 180,000 clones appear in this sample, around 79% of them only once. The ten most abundant clones make up roughly 1.7% of the sample. The sample taken for sequencing was peripheral blood. The receptors originated from a man older than 75 with acute or convalescent COVID-19.

This sequence joins TRBV5-4 and TRBJ2-3, with D possibly TRBD2 on 5 matching bases. The CDR3 totals 15 residues. V was trimmed by 3 bases and J by 0 bases, leaving 11 bases between them. Germline loops: CDR1 SGHNT, CDR2 YYREEE (reference sequence). The CDR3 nucleotides are TGTGCCAGCAGCTCGTCGGGGTACAGCACAGATACGCAGTATTTT. Translation gives CASSSSGYSTDTQYF.

The chain combines TRBV24-1 with TRBJ2-1, with 9 bases that match TRBD1. The germline CDR1 and CDR2 sequences are KGHDR and SFDVKD. This CDR3 is built from 16 residues. V trimming: 3 bases; J trimming: 7 bases; junction bases outside the gene matches: 9. Here the CDR3 reads CATSDRDGTGRNEQFF. In DNA form, the CDR3 reads TGTGCCACCAGTGATAGAGATGGGACAGGGCGTAATGAGCAGTTCTTC.

The chain is built from TRBV19 and TRBJ2-2; D is undetermined. CDR1 is LNHDA, CDR2 SQIVND, per germline (reference sequence). The CDR3 runs to 15 residues. V shed 6 bases and J shed 3 bases, with 14 bases lying between them. The CDR3 nucleotides are TGTGCCAGTAGCCGTCGAGGTGTGGACACCGGGGAGCTGTTTTTT. This encodes CASSRRGVDTGELFF.

The rearrangement links TRBV11-2 to TRBJ2-5, with D unresolved. The V gene lost 1 base and the J gene lost 4 bases, with 10 bases spanning the gap. Germline CDR1 SGHAT, CDR2 FQNNGV. This CDR3 comprises 14 residues. CDR3 protein: CASSLAFGRETQYF. In DNA, the CDR3 is TGTGCCAGCAGCTTAGCTTTTGGGCGAGAGACCCAGTACTTC. Combining the CDR3 with reference TRBV11-2 and TRBJ2-5 gives the whole variable domain EAGVAQSPRYKIIEKRQSVAFWCNPISGHATLYWYQQILGQGPKLLIQFQNNGVVDDSQLPKDRFSAERLKGVDSTLKIQPAKLEDSAVYLCASSLAFGRETQYFGPGTRLLVL.

The gene calls are TRBV2 and TRBJ2-1; D possibly corresponds to TRBD1 (5 bases). V lost 8 bases to trimming and J lost 2 bases, with 10 bases between them. Germline CDR1 is SNHLY and CDR2 is FYNNEI. This CDR3 contains 13 residues. The CDR3 spells CASDDSPYNEQFF. The CDR3 DNA reads as TGTGCCAGCGACGACAGTCCCTACAATGAGCAGTTCTTC. The variable domain in full, completed from reference TRBV2 and TRBJ2-1, reads EPEVTQTPSHQVTQMGQEVILRCVPISNHLYFYWYRQILGQKVEFLVSFYNNEISEKSEIFDDQFSVERPDGSNFTLKIRSTKLEDSAMYFCASDDSPYNEQFFGPGTRLTVL.

This clone was observed once. This chain joins TRBV9 and TRBJ1-3; 8 bases agree with TRBD1. Germline V CDR1 and CDR2: SGDLS, YYNGEE. This CDR3 has 16 residues. Trimming removed 0 bases from V and 2 bases from J; junction bases left unmatched: 4. The chain's CDR3 is CASSVATGEAGNTIYF. CDR3 sequence (DNA): TGTGCCAGCAGCGTAGCGACAGGGGAGGCTGGAAACACCATATATTTT.

The chain employs TRBV14 and TRBJ1-1; D perhaps matches TRBD1 (5 bases). The CDR3 is 15 residues long. Trimming removed 0 bases from V and 8 bases from J, with 16 bases in between. Per germline, CDR1 SGHDN and CDR2 FVKESK. The CDR3: CASSQELTVIGEAFF. CDR3 coding DNA: TGTGCCAGCAGCCAAGAATTGACAGTCATCGGGGAAGCTTTCTTT.